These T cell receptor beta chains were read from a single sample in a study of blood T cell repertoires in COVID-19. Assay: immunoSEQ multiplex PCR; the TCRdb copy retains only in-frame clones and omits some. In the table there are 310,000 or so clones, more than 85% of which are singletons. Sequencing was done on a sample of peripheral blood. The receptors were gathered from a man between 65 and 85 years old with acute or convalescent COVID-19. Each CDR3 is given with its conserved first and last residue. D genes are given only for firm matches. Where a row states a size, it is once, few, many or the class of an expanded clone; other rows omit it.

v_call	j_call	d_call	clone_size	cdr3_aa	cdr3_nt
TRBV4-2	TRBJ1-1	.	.	CASSQVGSGNTEAFF	TGTGCCAGCAGCCAAGTGGGCAGTGGGAACACTGAAGCTTTCTTT
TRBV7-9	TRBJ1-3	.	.	CASSRLYSGNTIYF	TGTGCCAGCAGCCGTCTGTACTCTGGAAACACCATATATTTT
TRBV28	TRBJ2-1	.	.	CASIVGELQFF	TGTGCCAGTATAGTAGGGGAATTGCAGTTCTTC
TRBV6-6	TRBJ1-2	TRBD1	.	CASNLPGQEYGYTF	TGTGCCAGCAACCTACCGGGACAGGAATATGGCTACACCTTC
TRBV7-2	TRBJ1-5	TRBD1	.	CASSPQGPYINQPQHF	TGTGCCAGCAGCCCACAGGGGCCCTATATCAATCAGCCCCAGCATTTT
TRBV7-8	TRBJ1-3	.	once	CASSGGHSGNTIYF	TGTGCCAGCAGCGGAGGACATTCTGGAAACACCATATATTTT
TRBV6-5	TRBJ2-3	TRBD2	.	CASRTGLVRDTQYF	TGTGCCAGCAGGACTGGACTAGTCAGAGATACGCAGTATTTT
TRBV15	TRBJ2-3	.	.	CATSLGGGDTQYF	TGTGCCACCAGCCTGGGGGGAGGAGATACGCAGTATTTT
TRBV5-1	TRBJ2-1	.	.	CASSSSNEQFF	TGCGCCAGCAGCTCCAGCAATGAGCAGTTCTTC
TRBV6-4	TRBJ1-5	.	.	CARTLLQETFQPQHF	TGTGCCAGGACTCTTCTACAAGAGACTTTTCAGCCCCAGCATTTT
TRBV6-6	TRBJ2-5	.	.	CASSRVIQETQYF	TGTGCCAGCAGCAGGGTTATCCAAGAGACCCAGTACTTC
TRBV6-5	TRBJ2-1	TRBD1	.	CASSYGTGSYNEQFF	TGTGCCAGCAGTTACGGGACAGGGTCCTACAATGAGCAGTTCTTC
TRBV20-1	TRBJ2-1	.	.	CSAEDYNEQFF	TGCAGTGCGGAGGATTACAATGAGCAGTTCTTC
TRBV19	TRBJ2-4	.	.	CASSPPYRALVNIQYF	TGTGCCAGTAGTCCCCCATACAGGGCCCTGGTAAACATTCAGTACTTC
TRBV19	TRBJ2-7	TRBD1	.	CASSAAGTGPYEQYF	TGTGCCAGTAGTGCCGCCGGGACAGGGCCCTACGAGCAGTACTTC
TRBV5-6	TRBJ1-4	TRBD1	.	CASTDTGTGPNEKLFF	TGTGCCAGCACCGATACCGGGACAGGGCCTAATGAAAAACTGTTTTTT
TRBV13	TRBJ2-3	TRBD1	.	CASSYTTGVGTGDTQYF	TGTGCCAGCAGCTACACCACAGGGGTGGGGACAGGGGATACGCAGTATTTT
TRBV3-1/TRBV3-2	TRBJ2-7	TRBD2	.	CASSQVWGGSSYEQYF	TGTGCCAGCAGCCAAGTTTGGGGCGGGAGCTCCTACGAGCAGTACTTC
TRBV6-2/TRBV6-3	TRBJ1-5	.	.	CASSLRDNFGNQPQHF	TGTGCCAGCAGCCTCCGGGACAACTTTGGCAATCAGCCCCAGCATTTT
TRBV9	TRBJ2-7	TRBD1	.	CASSTRQGAREQYF	TGTGCCAGCAGCACCCGGCAGGGGGCCCGCGAGCAGTACTTC
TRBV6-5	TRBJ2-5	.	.	CASSPTGYQETQYF	TGTGCCAGCAGTCCGACGGGGTACCAAGAGACCCAGTACTTC
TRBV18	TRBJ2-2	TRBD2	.	CASSPKSIAGRNTGELFF	TGTGCCAGCTCACCAAAGTCGATAGCGGGACGGAACACCGGGGAGCTGTTTTTT
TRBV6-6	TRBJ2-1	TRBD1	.	CASSYKTGGSYNEQFF	TGTGCCAGCAGTTATAAAACAGGGGGGTCCTACAATGAGCAGTTCTTC
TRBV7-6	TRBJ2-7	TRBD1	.	CASSFGTGGEQYF	TGTGCCAGCAGCTTTGGGACAGGCGGTGAGCAGTACTTC
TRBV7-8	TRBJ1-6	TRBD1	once	CASSLNSVSGGFSNSPLHF	TGTGCCAGCAGCTTAAACTCGGTGTCAGGGGGCTTCTCTAATTCACCCCTCCACTTT
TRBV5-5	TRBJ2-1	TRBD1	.	CASSRGQGEDEQFF	TGTGCCAGCAGTCGCGGACAGGGTGAAGATGAGCAGTTCTTC
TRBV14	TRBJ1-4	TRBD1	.	CASSQAGTGYEKLFF	TGTGCCAGCAGCCAAGCCGGGACAGGGTATGAAAAACTGTTTTTT
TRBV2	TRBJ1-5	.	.	CASSESRSNQPQHF	TGTGCCAGCAGTGAATCCCGTAGCAATCAGCCCCAGCATTTT
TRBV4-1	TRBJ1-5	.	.	CASSPGAGNIGNQPQHF	TGCGCCAGCAGCCCGGGCGCGGGTAATATTGGCAATCAGCCCCAGCATTTT
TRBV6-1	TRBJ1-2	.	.	CASSEIETSVYGYTF	TGTGCCAGCAGTGAAATTGAGACATCGGTATATGGCTACACCTTC
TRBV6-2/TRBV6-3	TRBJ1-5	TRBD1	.	CASSLTGGNQPQHF	TGTGCCAGCAGTCTGACAGGGGGCAATCAGCCCCAGCATTTT
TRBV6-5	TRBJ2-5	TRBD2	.	CASSYAGGRETQYF	TGTGCCAGCAGTTACGCGGGGGGTAGGGAGACCCAGTACTTC
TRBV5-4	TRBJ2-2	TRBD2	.	CASSPGLDAGVGVGELFF	TGTGCCAGCAGCCCAGGACTAGACGCAGGAGTAGGGGTCGGGGAGCTGTTTTTT
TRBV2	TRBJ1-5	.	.	CASSDDRHQPQHF	TGTGCCAGCAGCGACGACAGACATCAGCCCCAGCATTTT
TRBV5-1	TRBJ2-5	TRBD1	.	CASSSTGTEETQYF	TGCGCCAGCAGCTCTACCGGGACAGAAGAGACCCAGTACTTC
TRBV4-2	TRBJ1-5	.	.	CASSQDWSEPQHF	TGTGCCAGCAGCCAAGATTGGTCAGAGCCCCAGCATTTT
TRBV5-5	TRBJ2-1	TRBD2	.	CASSPLGLAGYEGEQFF	TGTGCCAGCAGCCCCCTCGGACTAGCGGGATATGAGGGTGAGCAGTTCTTC
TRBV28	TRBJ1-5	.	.	CASRFQGIERNQPQHF	TGTGCCAGCAGATTCCAGGGAATCGAACGCAATCAGCCCCAGCATTTT
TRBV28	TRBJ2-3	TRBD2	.	CASSPAGGLTDTQYF	TGTGCCAGCAGTCCAGCGGGGGGGCTGACAGATACGCAGTATTTT
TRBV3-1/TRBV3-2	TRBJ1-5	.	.	CASSQDSGVQPQHF	TGTGCCAGCAGCCAAGATTCAGGGGTCCAGCCCCAGCATTTT
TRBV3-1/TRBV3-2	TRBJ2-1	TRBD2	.	CASSQTGLAANEQFF	TGTGCCAGCAGCCAGACGGGACTAGCGGCAAATGAGCAGTTCTTC
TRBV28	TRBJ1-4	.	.	CASSFPEGGEKLFF	TGTGCCAGCAGTTTTCCCGAAGGGGGTGAAAAACTGTTTTTT
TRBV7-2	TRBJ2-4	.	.	CASSLGGVQNIQYF	TGTGCCAGCAGCTTAGGGGGGGTCCAAAACATTCAGTACTTC
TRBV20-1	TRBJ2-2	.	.	CSASRGTPNTGELFF	TGCAGTGCTAGTAGGGGAACCCCGAACACCGGGGAGCTGTTTTTT
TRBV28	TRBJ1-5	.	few	CASSFRHFNQPQHF	TGTGCCAGCAGTTTTAGACACTTCAATCAGCCCCAGCATTTT
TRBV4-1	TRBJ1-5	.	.	CASSQTDKSNQPQHF	TGCGCCAGCAGCCAAACAGACAAAAGCAATCAGCCCCAGCATTTT